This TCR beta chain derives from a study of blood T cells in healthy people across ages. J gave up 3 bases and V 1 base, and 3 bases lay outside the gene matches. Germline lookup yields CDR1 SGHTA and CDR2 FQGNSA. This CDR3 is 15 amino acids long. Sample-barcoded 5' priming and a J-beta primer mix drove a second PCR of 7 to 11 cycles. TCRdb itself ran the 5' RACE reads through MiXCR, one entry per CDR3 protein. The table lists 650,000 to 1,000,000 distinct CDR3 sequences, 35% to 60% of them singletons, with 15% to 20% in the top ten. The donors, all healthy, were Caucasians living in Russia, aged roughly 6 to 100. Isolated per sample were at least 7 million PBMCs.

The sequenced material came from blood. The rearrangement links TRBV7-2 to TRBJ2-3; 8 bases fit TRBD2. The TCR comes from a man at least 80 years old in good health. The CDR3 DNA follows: TGTGCCAGCAGCTTAGGAGCGGGAGCTACAGATACGCAGTATTTT. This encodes CASSLGAGATDTQYF.